This passage covers 25 T cell receptor beta chains from one sample sequenced in a study of early T cells in non-severe SARS-CoV-2 infection. TCRdb re-analysed the 5' RACE reads in MiXCR, keeping a single row per CDR3 protein. The sample consists of around 35,000 distinct CDR3 sequences, about 6% of them appearing once. Sequenced input: whole blood. These TCRs come from an adult who was a healthcare worker with PCR-confirmed SARS-CoV-2 infection or an uninfected control (not recorded which).

The chain carries TRBV4-1 and TRBJ2-7; possible D gene TRBD1, 5 bases. The V gene's germline CDR1 is MGHRA and CDR2 YSYEKL. V was cut by 1 base and J by 2 bases, with 12 bases left in between. CDR3 length equals 15 residues. The DNA of the CDR3 is TGCGCCAGCAGCCAAGGCATCACGACAGCCTACGAGCAGTACTTC. Translation: CASSQGITTAYEQYF.

The gene calls are TRBV5-5 and TRBJ1-1; perhaps TRBD1 as D (6 bases). Trimming stripped 0 bases from V and 4 bases from J, with 10 bases between. CDR1 is SGHKS and CDR2 is YYEKEE in the germline V gene (reference sequence). CDR3 length: 14 residues. CDR3 nucleotide sequence: TGTGCCAGCAGCTTGGCAGGGGATCCCACTGAAGCTTTCTTT. This translates into CASSLAGDPTEAFF.

This clonotype came up many times. The chain links TRBV21-1 to TRBJ2-3. TRBV21-1 is a known pseudogene. The CDR3 contains 12 residues. The CDR3 region has the DNA TGTGCCAGCAGCAAATTGACAGATACGCAGTATTTT. This translates into CASSKLTDTQYF.

Comment on this clonotype: A read error may explain this, as a much larger clone is one base away. The genes are TRBV10-3 and TRBJ2-7; 7 bases line up with TRBD1. Germline assignment: CDR1 ENHRY and CDR2 SYGVKD. The CDR3 length is 14 residues. Unmatched junction bases numbered 5, after V lost 6 bases and J lost 0 bases. CDR3 in amino acids: CAIRVRGPSYEQYF. DNA of the CDR3: TGTGCCATCAGAGTGAGGGGGCCCTCCTACGAGCAGTACTTC.

This clonotype was detected only a few times. The V and J genes are TRBV18 and TRBJ2-7; D is possibly TRBD2 (6 bases). The CDR3 has 16 amino acids. CDR1 is KGHSH, CDR2 LQKENI, per germline. V gave up 3 bases and J gave up 3 bases, with 18 bases separating them. In DNA, the CDR3 is TGTGCCAGCTCACCCCCCGGCGGGGCCCCCAGCTACGAGCAGTACTTC. Its protein product is CASSPPGGAPSYEQYF.

This clonotype was seen repeatedly, ten times or more. Germline is not matched at one junction end, which may reflect a read error. The chain joins TRBV7-7 to TRBJ2-5, with D unclear. The CDR3 consists of 15 residues. Germline CDR1 SSHAT, CDR2 FNYEAQ (reference sequence). CDR3 region: CASSLVWAEQETQYF. The CDR3 nucleotides are TGTGCTAGCAGCTTAGTATGGGCGGAACAAGAGACCCAGTACTTC.

To note about this clonotype: A much larger clone sits a single nucleotide away, making a read error possible. The rearrangement uses TRBV7-2 and TRBJ2-1; no clear D. The germline V gene has CDR1 SGHTA and CDR2 FQGNSA. This CDR3 has 12 residues. This CDR3 is CVSSLAVNEQFF. The DNA for the CDR3 is TGTGTCAGCAGCTTAGCAGTCAATGAGCAGTTCTTC.

The rearrangement uses TRBV11-2 and TRBJ2-1, with 14 bases matching TRBD2. Unmatched junction bases numbered 13, after V lost 1 base and J lost 8 bases. The CDR3 sequence is 19 residues long. Germline V gene sequence: CDR1 SGHAT, CDR2 FQNNGV. For the CDR3, the DNA is TGTGCCAGCAGCTTAGTTTTGCCCGGGACTAGCGGGAGATTAGATGAGCAGTTCTTC. This codes for CASSLVLPGTSGRLDEQFF. Full variable domain (missing parts from reference TRBV11-2 and TRBJ2-1): EAGVAQSPRYKIIEKRQSVAFWCNPISGHATLYWYQQILGQGPKLLIQFQNNGVVDDSQLPKDRFSAERLKGVDSTLKIQPAKLEDSAVYLCASSLVLPGTSGRLDEQFFGPGTRLTVL.

In nucleotides, the CDR3 is TGTGCCAGTAAAGGGGGAAACAATGAGCAGTTCTTC. Protein product: CASKGGNNEQFF. This sequence joins TRBV19 and TRBJ2-1; tentative D call: TRBD1 (6 bases). This CDR3 has 12 amino acids. The germline CDR1 and CDR2 sequences are LNHDA and SQIVND (reference sequence). Trimming pared 7 bases from V and 5 bases from J, leaving 9 bases between.

This clonotype was observed at least ten times. V usage is TRBV5-6 and J usage is TRBJ2-1; D possibly matches TRBD1 or TRBD2 (6 bases each). In germline, CDR1 is SGHDT, CDR2 YYEEEE. This CDR3 is 13 amino acids long. Deletions cut 2 bases from V and 10 bases from J, with 13 bases between. CDR3 DNA sequence: TGTGCCAGCAGCTTTGTTGGGGGGCACGAGCAGTTCTTC. This gives the protein CASSFVGGHEQFF. Together with reference TRBV5-6 and TRBJ2-1, the CDR3 gives the full variable domain: DAGVTQSPTHLIKTRGQQVTLRCSPKSGHDTVSWYQQALGQGPQFIFQYYEEEERQRGNFPDRFSGHQFPNYSSELNVNALLLGDSALYLCASSFVGGHEQFFGPGTRLTVL.

The chain is built from TRBV20-1 and TRBJ2-3; no clear D gene. V was pared by 2 bases and J by 3 bases, with 12 bases between. CDR1 and CDR2 from the germline V gene are DFQATT and SNEGSKA (reference sequence). The CDR3 totals 14 residues. CDR3 DNA sequence: TGCAGTGCTAGATCCGTAGCTAGAACAGATACGCAGTATTTT. This gives the protein CSARSVARTDTQYF.

The rearrangement joins TRBV6-5 to TRBJ2-3, with 7 bases that match TRBD1. CDR1 is MNHEY, CDR2 SVGAGI, per germline. CDR3 size: 16 residues. Losses at the gene ends were 6 bases for V and 3 bases for J; bases not matched to a gene: 12. CDR3 bases: TGTGCCAGCAGCCGCCACAGGGGTTGGTTTACAGATACGCAGTATTTT. Its protein product is CASSRHRGWFTDTQYF.

The CDR3 sequence: CASSLFSGTGGNQPQHF. The CDR3 nucleotides are TGTGCCAGCAGTTTATTCTCCGGGACAGGGGGCAATCAGCCCCAGCATTTT. The chain uses TRBV27 and TRBJ1-5; 10 bases are a match to TRBD1. Germline lookup yields CDR1 MNHEY and CDR2 SMNVEV (reference sequence). The junction had 5 bases not matched to a gene; V was cut back by 1 base and J by 2 bases. The CDR3 has 17 residues.

This clonotype was counted ten times or more. V is TRBV20-1 and J is TRBJ2-6, with D unclear. This CDR3 is 17 amino acids long. Germline lookup yields CDR1 DFQATT and CDR2 SNEGSKA (reference sequence). Trimming pared 0 bases from V and 0 bases from J, leaving 12 bases between. The CDR3 nucleotides read TGCAGTGCTAGAGATAGGCTGCTTCCCTCTGGGGCCAACGTCCTGACTTTC. Translated, it gives CSARDRLLPSGANVLTF.

In its sample, this clonotype is medium-sized (0.01 to 0.1%). The V and J genes are TRBV7-6 and TRBJ2-1, with 7 bases matching TRBD1. CDR3 length: 16 residues. Germline-derived CDR1 and CDR2 are SGHVS and FNYEAQ. Trimming cost V 5 bases and J 1 base; bases outside gene matches: 8. In DNA, the CDR3 is TGTGCCAGCAGCCCCAACAGGGGAGCATCCTACAATGAGCAGTTCTTC. As protein: CASSPNRGASYNEQFF.

This clonotype was counted at least ten times. The rearrangement uses TRBV10-1 and TRBJ2-1; maybe TRBD2 (5 bases). Germline CDR1 reads WNHNN; CDR2 reads SYGVQD (reference sequence). The CDR3 loop spans 15 amino acids. Trimming cost V 3 bases and J 9 bases, with 18 bases left between them. CDR3 coding DNA: TGCGCCAGCAGTGAAAGTGGGTGGGAGTTAGGTGAGCAGTTCTTC. As protein: CASSESGWELGEQFF.

This clonotype was seen at least ten times. V and J are TRBV4-1 and TRBJ2-5; 9 nucleotides line up with TRBD1. Looked up from germline, CDR1 is MGHRA and CDR2 is YSYEKL. After removal of 5 bases from V and 7 bases from J, the junction contained 8 bases not matched to a gene. The CDR3 sequence is 14 residues long. As DNA, the CDR3 is TGCGCCAGCAGCACCCGGGACAGGGCATCGACCCAGTACTTC. Translating gives CASSTRDRASTQYF.

This clonotype came up many times. The chain recombines TRBV19 with TRBJ2-7, with 12 bases fitting TRBD2. Losses at the gene ends were 5 bases for V and 4 bases for J; bases not matched to a gene: 6. The CDR3 consists of 15 residues. The germline gives CDR1 LNHDA, CDR2 SQIVND (reference sequence). DNA for the CDR3: TGTGCCAGTAGTTTTCGGACTAGCGGGACTTACGAGCAGTACTTC. The encoded protein is CASSFRTSGTYEQYF.

The chain is built from TRBV25-1 and TRBJ1-5, with D possibly being TRBD1 (5 bases). V was clipped by 3 bases and J by 6 bases, with 9 bases between them. The CDR3 is made up of 13 amino acids. Germline V lookup: CDR1 MGHDK, CDR2 SYGVNS. CDR3 bases: TGTGCCAGCAGTGACGGGGCTGGTCAGCCCCAGCATTTT. Protein: CASSDGAGQPQHF.

This clonotype appeared many times. The chain combines TRBV14 with TRBJ1-6; D may be TRBD1 (5 bases). Trimming pared 1 base from V and 9 bases from J, leaving 16 bases between. CDR1 is SGHDN and CDR2 is FVKESK in the germline V gene. This CDR3 region has 16 residues. As DNA, the CDR3 is TGTGCCAGCAGCCAAGTTGGTGGGCAGGGAAGTTCACCCCTCCACTTT. Protein sequence: CASSQVGGQGSSPLHF.

This clonotype was counted ten times or more. The genes are TRBV4-1 and TRBJ1-2; D ambiguous. Trimming removed 4 bases from V and 0 bases from J, with 18 bases in between. CDR3 length: 17 amino acids. The germline V gene encodes CDR1 MGHRA and CDR2 YSYEKL. The CDR3 DNA sequence: TGCGCCAGCAGCCCTAAGGTTAGGCAGGAAACTAACTATGGCTACACCTTC. Its translation is CASSPKVRQETNYGYTF.

The chain has TRBV10-3 and TRBJ1-2; 7 nucleotides line up with TRBD1. Germline V gene lookup returns CDR1 ENHRY and CDR2 SYGVKD. J was trimmed by 3 bases and V by 6 bases; bases with no gene match: 4. The CDR3 runs to 13 residues. The chain's CDR3 is CAISNRGDYGYTF. The CDR3 nucleotides read TGTGCCATCAGCAACAGGGGAGACTATGGCTACACCTTC.

About this clonotype itself: It may be a read error: a sequence one base away is much more abundant. The gene calls are TRBV6-5 and TRBJ2-1, with 7 bases identical to TRBD2. Germline CDR1 MNHEY, CDR2 SVGAGI. The length of the CDR3 is 15 residues. CDR3 protein: CASGYLAEIHNEQFF. The CDR3 DNA reads TGTGCCAGCGGTTACCTAGCGGAAATTCACAATGAGCAGTTCTTC.

This clonotype was found a few times. The chain employs TRBV6-6 and TRBJ1-1; no clear D gene. The V end lost 2 bases, the J end lost 10 bases, and 14 bases lay between the germline ends. This CDR3 region has 13 residues. The germline V gene encodes CDR1 MNHNY and CDR2 SVGAGI (reference sequence). The CDR3 DNA reads TGTGCCAGCAGTTACGGTCCGGGCCCTAGAGCTTTCTTT. As protein: CASSYGPGPRAFF.

This clonotype was seen many times. The chain recombines TRBV7-8 with TRBJ2-7; D is perhaps TRBD1 or TRBD2 (5 bases each). This CDR3 contains 13 residues. V lost 5 bases and J 4 bases, leaving 12 bases between the germline ends. The germline V gene has CDR1 SGHVS and CDR2 FQNEAQ. The CDR3 sequence is CASSHGDAYEQYF. The DNA for the CDR3 is TGTGCCAGCAGCCATGGGGACGCTTACGAGCAGTACTTC.